The clone carrying this T cell receptor (beta chain) was detected only a few times. The CDR3 runs to 15 residues. Germline loops: CDR1 SGHRS, CDR2 YFSETQ. The V gene lost 0 bases and the J gene lost 2 bases, with 11 bases spanning the gap. TCRbeta library preparation incorporated unique molecular identifiers. One entry per CDR3 protein, called by TCRdb with MiXCR from the PCR reads. The sample consists of just over 350,000 distinct CDR3 sequences, about 14% of them appearing once. This entry belongs to a study of T-cell reconstitution after alpha-beta-depleted transplantation in children. The source was PBMCs, collected from the stem cell graft. The sequence came from a human donor who donated a stem cell graft to a child with Fanconi anemia. V usage is TRBV5-1 and J usage is TRBJ2-5; D remains unclear. DNA for the CDR3: TGCGCCAGCAGCTTGGCCGTAGATATGCAAGAGACCCAGTACTTC. Its protein product is CASSLAVDMQETQYF.